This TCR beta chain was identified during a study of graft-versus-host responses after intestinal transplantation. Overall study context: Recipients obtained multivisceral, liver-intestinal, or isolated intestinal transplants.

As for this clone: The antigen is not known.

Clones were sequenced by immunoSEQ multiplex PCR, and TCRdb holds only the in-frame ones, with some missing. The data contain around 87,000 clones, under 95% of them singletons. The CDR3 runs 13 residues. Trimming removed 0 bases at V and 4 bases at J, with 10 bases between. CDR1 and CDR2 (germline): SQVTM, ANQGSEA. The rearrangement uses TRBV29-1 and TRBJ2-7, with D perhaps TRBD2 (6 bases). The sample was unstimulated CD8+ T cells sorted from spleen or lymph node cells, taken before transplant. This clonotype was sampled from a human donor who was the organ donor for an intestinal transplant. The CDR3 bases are TGCAGCGTTGAAGACGCAGGGACTTACGAGCAGTACTTC. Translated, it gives CSVEDAGTYEQYF.